Listed below are T cell receptor beta chains from one sample, sequenced in a study of shared clonotypes between healthy human individuals. Method: immunoSEQ multiplex PCR; TCRdb's copy keeps in-frame clones and lacks some. The data hold around 700,000 clones, with less than 85% observed a single time. Sequencing was done on a sample of memory CD4+ T cells sorted from blood. The receptors come from a woman aged 30 to 39 in good health. Each CDR3 is given with its conserved first and last residue. D genes are given only for firm matches. Not all rows give a size; the values are once, few, many and, for expanded clones, a class.

clone size: -
V gene: TRBV11-2
J gene: TRBJ2-5
D gene: -
CDR3 protein: CASSFLGETQYF
CDR3 DNA: TGTGCCAGCAGCTTCCTGGGGGAGACCCAGTACTTC

clone size: -
V gene: TRBV6-6
J gene: TRBJ2-7
D gene: -
CDR3 protein: CASTPGGQPYEQYF
CDR3 DNA: TGTGCCAGCACTCCCGGAGGGCAACCCTACGAGCAGTACTTC

clone size: -
V gene: TRBV19
J gene: TRBJ1-5
D gene: -
CDR3 protein: CASRVEAARANQPQHF
CDR3 DNA: TGTGCCAGTAGAGTTGAGGCAGCTAGAGCAAATCAGCCCCAGCATTTT

clone size: -
V gene: TRBV4-1
J gene: TRBJ2-2
D gene: -
CDR3 protein: CASSQGGSGELFF
CDR3 DNA: TGCGCCAGCAGCCAAGGGGGCTCCGGGGAGCTGTTTTTT

clone size: -
V gene: TRBV7-7
J gene: TRBJ2-2
D gene: -
CDR3 protein: CASSGGAGGPNTGELFF
CDR3 DNA: TGTGCCAGCAGCGGGGGAGCCGGGGGGCCGAACACCGGGGAGCTGTTTTTT

clone size: -
V gene: TRBV5-1
J gene: TRBJ2-3
D gene: -
CDR3 protein: CASRMVDTQYF
CDR3 DNA: TGCGCCAGCAGAATGGTCGATACGCAGTATTTT

clone size: -
V gene: TRBV29-1
J gene: TRBJ2-2
D gene: -
CDR3 protein: CSVVVGLAGTGELFF
CDR3 DNA: TGCAGCGTTGTGGTGGGTCTAGCCGGCACCGGGGAGCTGTTTTTT

clone size: few
V gene: TRBV15
J gene: TRBJ2-1
D gene: -
CDR3 protein: CATSRDALGSHNEQFF
CDR3 DNA: TGTGCCACCAGCAGAGATGCCCTAGGTAGTCACAATGAGCAGTTCTTC

clone size: many
V gene: TRBV11-2
J gene: TRBJ2-2
D gene: -
CDR3 protein: CASSLQGNTGELFF
CDR3 DNA: TGTGCCAGCAGCTTACAAGGGAACACCGGGGAGCTGTTTTTT

clone size: -
V gene: TRBV7-7
J gene: TRBJ2-2
D gene: TRBD2
CDR3 protein: CASSSSGTTGELFF
CDR3 DNA: TGTGCCAGCAGCTCCAGCGGGACCACCGGGGAGCTGTTTTTT

clone size: -
V gene: TRBV6-5
J gene: TRBJ2-7
D gene: TRBD2
CDR3 protein: CASRVISGNYEQYF
CDR3 DNA: TGTGCCAGCAGGGTTATTAGCGGGAACTACGAGCAGTACTTC

clone size: -
V gene: TRBV27
J gene: TRBJ1-1
D gene: -
CDR3 protein: CASSLLASLNTEAFF
CDR3 DNA: TGTGCCAGCAGTTTGTTGGCATCCCTGAACACTGAAGCTTTCTTT

clone size: -
V gene: TRBV5-1
J gene: TRBJ2-3
D gene: -
CDR3 protein: CASSDPSTDTQYF
CDR3 DNA: TGCGCCAGCAGCGACCCTAGCACAGATACGCAGTATTTT

clone size: -
V gene: TRBV11-2
J gene: TRBJ2-4
D gene: TRBD2
CDR3 protein: CASSQREGLALTKNIQYF
CDR3 DNA: TGTGCCAGCAGTCAGCGGGAGGGCCTGGCTCTAACCAAAAACATTCAGTACTTC

clone size: many
V gene: TRBV30
J gene: TRBJ1-3
D gene: TRBD1
CDR3 protein: CAWRRGQSSGNTIYF
CDR3 DNA: TGTGCCTGGAGGAGGGGACAGAGCTCTGGAAACACCATATATTTT

clone size: -
V gene: TRBV2
J gene: TRBJ2-2
D gene: -
CDR3 protein: CASREGGATGELFF
CDR3 DNA: TGTGCCAGCAGGGAGGGAGGCGCCACCGGGGAGCTGTTTTTT

clone size: -
V gene: TRBV11-2
J gene: TRBJ2-1
D gene: TRBD2
CDR3 protein: CASSSSGRGSYNEQFF
CDR3 DNA: TGTGCCAGCAGCTCCAGCGGGAGGGGCTCCTACAATGAGCAGTTCTTC

clone size: -
V gene: TRBV11-2
J gene: TRBJ2-5
D gene: -
CDR3 protein: CASSLVGEWETQYF
CDR3 DNA: TGTGCCAGCAGCCTAGTAGGGGAGTGGGAGACCCAGTACTTC

clone size: -
V gene: TRBV5-1
J gene: TRBJ2-5
D gene: TRBD1
CDR3 protein: CASRWGQQETQYF
CDR3 DNA: TGCGCCAGCAGGTGGGGACAGCAAGAGACCCAGTACTTC

clone size: -
V gene: TRBV4-1
J gene: TRBJ1-3
D gene: -
CDR3 protein: CASSQRGFSSGNTIYF
CDR3 DNA: TGCGCCAGCAGCCAGAGGGGCTTTTCCTCTGGAAACACCATATATTTT

clone size: -
V gene: TRBV6-1
J gene: TRBJ1-2
D gene: -
CDR3 protein: CASSESPLANYGYTF
CDR3 DNA: TGTGCCAGCAGTGAATCCCCGTTAGCTAACTATGGCTACACCTTC

clone size: few
V gene: TRBV4-2
J gene: TRBJ2-5
D gene: -
CDR3 protein: CASSQWTGETQYF
CDR3 DNA: TGTGCCAGCAGCCAATGGACGGGGGAGACCCAGTACTTC